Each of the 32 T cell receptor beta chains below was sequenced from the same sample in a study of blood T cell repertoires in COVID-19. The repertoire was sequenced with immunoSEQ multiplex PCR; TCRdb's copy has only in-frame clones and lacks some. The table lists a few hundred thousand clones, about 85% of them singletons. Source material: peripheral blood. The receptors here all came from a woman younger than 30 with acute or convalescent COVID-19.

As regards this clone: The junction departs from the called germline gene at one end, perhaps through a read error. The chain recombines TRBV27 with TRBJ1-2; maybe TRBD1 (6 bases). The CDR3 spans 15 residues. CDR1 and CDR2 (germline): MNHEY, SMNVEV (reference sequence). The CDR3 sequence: CASSISGTSNYGYTF. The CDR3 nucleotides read TGTGCCAGCAGTATATCCGGGACATCTAACTATGGCTACACCTTC.

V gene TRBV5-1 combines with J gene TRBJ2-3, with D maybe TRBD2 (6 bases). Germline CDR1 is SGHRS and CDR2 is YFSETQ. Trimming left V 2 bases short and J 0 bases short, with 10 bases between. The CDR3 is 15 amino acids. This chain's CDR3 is CASSFAGTSTDTQYF. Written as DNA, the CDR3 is TGCGCCAGCAGCTTTGCCGGGACTAGCACAGATACGCAGTATTTT.

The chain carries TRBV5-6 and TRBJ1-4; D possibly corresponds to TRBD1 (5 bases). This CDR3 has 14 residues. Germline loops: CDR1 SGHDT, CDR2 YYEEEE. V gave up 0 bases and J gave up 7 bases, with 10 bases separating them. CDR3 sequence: CASSLAAGLEKLFF. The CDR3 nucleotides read TGTGCCAGCAGCTTGGCCGCAGGGCTTGAAAAACTGTTTTTT.

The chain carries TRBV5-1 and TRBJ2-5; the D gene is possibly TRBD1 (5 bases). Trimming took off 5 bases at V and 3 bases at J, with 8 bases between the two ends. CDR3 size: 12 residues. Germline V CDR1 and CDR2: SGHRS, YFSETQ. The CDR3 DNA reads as TGCGCCAGCAGTCCAGGGAAAGAGACCCAGTACTTC. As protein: CASSPGKETQYF.

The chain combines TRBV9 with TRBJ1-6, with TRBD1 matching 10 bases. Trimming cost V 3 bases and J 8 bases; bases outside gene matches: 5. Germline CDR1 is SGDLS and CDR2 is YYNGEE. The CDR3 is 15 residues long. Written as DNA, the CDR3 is TGTGCCAGCAGCGCCGGGACAGGGGCCGATTCACCCCTCCACTTT. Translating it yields CASSAGTGADSPLHF.

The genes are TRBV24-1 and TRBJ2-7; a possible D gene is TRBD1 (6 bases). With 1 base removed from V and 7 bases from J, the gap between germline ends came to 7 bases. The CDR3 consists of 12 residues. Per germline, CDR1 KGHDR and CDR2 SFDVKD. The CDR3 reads CATSDFRGEQYF. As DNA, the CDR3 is TGTGCCACCAGTGATTTCAGGGGAGAGCAGTACTTC.

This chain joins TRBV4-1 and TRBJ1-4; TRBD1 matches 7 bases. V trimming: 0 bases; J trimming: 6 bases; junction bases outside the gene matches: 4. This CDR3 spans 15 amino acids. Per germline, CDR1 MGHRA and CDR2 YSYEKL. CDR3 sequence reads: CASSQERTGDEKLFF. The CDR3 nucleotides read TGCGCCAGCAGCCAAGAAAGGACAGGTGATGAAAAACTGTTTTTT.

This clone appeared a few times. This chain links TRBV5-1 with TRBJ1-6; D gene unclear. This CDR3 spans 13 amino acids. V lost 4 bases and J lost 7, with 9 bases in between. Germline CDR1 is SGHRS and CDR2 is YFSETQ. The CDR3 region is CASSLQENSPLHF. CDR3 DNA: TGCGCCAGCAGCCTTCAGGAAAATTCACCCCTCCACTTT.

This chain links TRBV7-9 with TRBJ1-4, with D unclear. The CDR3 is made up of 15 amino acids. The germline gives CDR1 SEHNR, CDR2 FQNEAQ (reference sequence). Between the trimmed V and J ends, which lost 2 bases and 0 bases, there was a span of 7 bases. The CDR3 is CASSLTGSTNEKLFF. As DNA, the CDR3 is TGTGCCAGCAGCTTAACGGGGTCAACTAATGAAAAACTGTTTTTT.

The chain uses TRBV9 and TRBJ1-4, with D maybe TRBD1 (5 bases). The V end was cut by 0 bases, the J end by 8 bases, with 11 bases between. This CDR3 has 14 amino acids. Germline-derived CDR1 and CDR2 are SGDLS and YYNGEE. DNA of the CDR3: TGTGCCAGCAGCGTAGGGCGGGGCTCGGAAAAACTGTTTTTT. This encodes CASSVGRGSEKLFF.

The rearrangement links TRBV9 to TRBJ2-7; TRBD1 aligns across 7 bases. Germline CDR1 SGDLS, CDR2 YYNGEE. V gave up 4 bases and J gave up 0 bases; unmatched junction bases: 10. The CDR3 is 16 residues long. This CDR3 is CASSPRQGPYSYEQYF. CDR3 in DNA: TGTGCCAGCAGCCCTCGACAGGGACCGTACTCCTACGAGCAGTACTTC.

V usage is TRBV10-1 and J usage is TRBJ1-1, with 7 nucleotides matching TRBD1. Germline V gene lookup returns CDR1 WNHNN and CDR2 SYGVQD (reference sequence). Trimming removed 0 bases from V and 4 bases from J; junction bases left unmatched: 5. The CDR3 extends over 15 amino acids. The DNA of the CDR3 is TGCGCCAGCAGTGAGTCAAGGGGGCCCGGCACTGAAGCTTTCTTT. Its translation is CASSESRGPGTEAFF.

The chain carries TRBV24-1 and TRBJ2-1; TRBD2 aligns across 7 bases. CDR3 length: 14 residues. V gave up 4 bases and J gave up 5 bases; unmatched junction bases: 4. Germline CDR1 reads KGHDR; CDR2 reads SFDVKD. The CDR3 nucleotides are TGTGCCACCAGTGACGGCGGGGGACACAATGAGCAGTTCTTC. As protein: CATSDGGGHNEQFF.

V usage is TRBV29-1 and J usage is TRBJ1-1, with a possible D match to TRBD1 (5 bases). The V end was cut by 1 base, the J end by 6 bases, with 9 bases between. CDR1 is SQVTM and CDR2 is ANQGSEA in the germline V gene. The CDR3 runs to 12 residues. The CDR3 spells CSVEGEGAEAFF. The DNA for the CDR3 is TGCAGCGTTGAAGGGGAAGGGGCTGAAGCTTTCTTT. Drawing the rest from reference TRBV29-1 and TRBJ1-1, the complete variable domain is SAVISQKPSRDICQRGTSLTIQCQVDSQVTMMFWYRQQPGQSLTLIATANQGSEATYESGFVIDKFPISRPNLTFSTLTVSNMSPEDSSIYLCSVEGEGAEAFFGQGTRLTVV.

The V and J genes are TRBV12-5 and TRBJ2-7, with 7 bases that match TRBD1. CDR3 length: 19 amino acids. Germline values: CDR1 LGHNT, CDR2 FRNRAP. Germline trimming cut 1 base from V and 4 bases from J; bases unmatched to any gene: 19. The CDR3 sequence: CASGLEVGQTPRSFYEQYF. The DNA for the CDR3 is TGTGCTAGTGGTTTGGAAGTGGGACAGACCCCTCGGTCGTTTTACGAGCAGTACTTC. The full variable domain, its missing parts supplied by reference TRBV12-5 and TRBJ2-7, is DARVTQTPRHKVTEMGQEVTMRCQPILGHNTVFWYRQTMMQGLELLAYFRNRAPLDDSGMPKDRFSAEMPDATLATLKIQPSEPRDSAVYFCASGLEVGQTPRSFYEQYFGPGTRLTVT.

CDR3 region: CASSPALAGGEQFF. CDR3 bases: TGTGCCAGCTCGCCCGCCCTAGCGGGGGGTGAGCAGTTCTTC. This chain connects TRBV18 to TRBJ2-1; 11 bases are shared with TRBD2. The J segment lost 9 bases and the V segment lost 6 bases, leaving 7 bases of the junction unmatched. Germline-derived CDR1 and CDR2 are KGHSH and LQKENI. This CDR3 contains 14 residues. The whole variable domain, remainder taken from reference TRBV18 and TRBJ2-1, is NAGVMQNPRHLVRRRGQEARLRCSPMKGHSHVYWYRQLPEEGLKFMVYLQKENIIDESGMPKERFSAEFPKEGPSILRIQQVVRGDSAAYFCASSPALAGGEQFFGPGTRLTVL.

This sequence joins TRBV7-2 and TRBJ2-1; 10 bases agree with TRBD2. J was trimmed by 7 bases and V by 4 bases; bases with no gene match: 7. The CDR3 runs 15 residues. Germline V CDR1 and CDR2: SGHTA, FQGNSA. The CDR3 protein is CASSYLAGVVNEQFF. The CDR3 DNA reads TGTGCCAGCAGCTACCTAGCGGGAGTAGTGAATGAGCAGTTCTTC.

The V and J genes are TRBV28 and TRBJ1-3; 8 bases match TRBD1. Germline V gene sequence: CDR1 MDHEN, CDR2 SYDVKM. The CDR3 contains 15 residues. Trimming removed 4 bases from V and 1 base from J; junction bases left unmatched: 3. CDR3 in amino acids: CASSYRGNSGNTIYF. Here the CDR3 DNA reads TGTGCCAGCAGTTACAGGGGGAATTCTGGAAACACCATATATTTT.

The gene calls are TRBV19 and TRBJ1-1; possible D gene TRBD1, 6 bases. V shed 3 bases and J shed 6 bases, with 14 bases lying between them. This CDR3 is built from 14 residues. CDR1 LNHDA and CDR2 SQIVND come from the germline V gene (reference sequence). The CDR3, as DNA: TGTGCCAGTAGTATCAGCCAGGGGCCGGCTGAAGCTTTCTTT. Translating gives CASSISQGPAEAFF.

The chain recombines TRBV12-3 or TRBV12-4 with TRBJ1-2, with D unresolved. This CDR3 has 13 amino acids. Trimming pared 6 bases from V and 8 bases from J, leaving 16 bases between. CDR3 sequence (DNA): TGTGCCAGCAGCCCCGCCAGTGCGGCGGGCTACACCTTC. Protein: CASSPASAAGYTF.

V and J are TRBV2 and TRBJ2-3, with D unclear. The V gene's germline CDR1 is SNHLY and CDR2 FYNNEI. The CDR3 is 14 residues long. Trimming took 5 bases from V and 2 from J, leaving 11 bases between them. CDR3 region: CASSSIGVTDTQYF. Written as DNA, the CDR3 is TGTGCCAGCAGTTCGATTGGAGTCACAGATACGCAGTATTTT.

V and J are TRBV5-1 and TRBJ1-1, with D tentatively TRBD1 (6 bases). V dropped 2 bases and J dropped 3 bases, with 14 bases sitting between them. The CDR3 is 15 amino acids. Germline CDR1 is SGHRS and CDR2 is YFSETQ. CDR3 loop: CASSFQTGSDTEAFF. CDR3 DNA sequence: TGCGCCAGCAGCTTTCAGACAGGTTCGGACACTGAAGCTTTCTTT.

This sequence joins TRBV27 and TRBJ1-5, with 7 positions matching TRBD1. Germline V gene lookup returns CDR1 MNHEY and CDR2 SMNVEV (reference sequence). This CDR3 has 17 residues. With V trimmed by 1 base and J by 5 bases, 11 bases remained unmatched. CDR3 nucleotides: TGTGCCAGCAGTTTATGGTCTGGCAGGGGGAGGCATCAGCCCCAGCATTTT. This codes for CASSLWSGRGRHQPQHF.

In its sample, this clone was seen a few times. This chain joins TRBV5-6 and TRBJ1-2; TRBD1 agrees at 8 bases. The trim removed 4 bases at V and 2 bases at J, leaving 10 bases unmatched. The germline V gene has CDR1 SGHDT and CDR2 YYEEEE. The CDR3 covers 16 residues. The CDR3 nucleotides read TGTGCCAGCAGCGAACAGGGGGGTAGGTGGAACTATGGCTACACCTTC. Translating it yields CASSEQGGRWNYGYTF.

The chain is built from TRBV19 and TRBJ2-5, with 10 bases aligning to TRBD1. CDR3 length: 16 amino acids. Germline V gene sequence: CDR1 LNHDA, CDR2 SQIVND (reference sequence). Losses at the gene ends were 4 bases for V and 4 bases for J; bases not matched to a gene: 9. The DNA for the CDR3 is TGTGCCAGTAGTAACCAACGGGACAGGGGACGAGAGACCCAGTACTTC. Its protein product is CASSNQRDRGRETQYF.

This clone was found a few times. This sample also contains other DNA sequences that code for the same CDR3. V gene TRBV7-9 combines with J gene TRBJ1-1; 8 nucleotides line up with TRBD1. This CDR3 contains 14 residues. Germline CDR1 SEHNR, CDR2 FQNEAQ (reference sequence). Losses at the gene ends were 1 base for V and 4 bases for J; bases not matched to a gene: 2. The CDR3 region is CASSLVQGGTEAFF. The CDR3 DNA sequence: TGTGCCAGCAGCTTAGTACAGGGGGGCACTGAAGCTTTCTTT.

The CDR3 nucleotides are TGTGCCAGCAGCGCCGCCGGGGACGGGGGCACTGAAGCTTTCTTT. As protein: CASSAAGDGGTEAFF. The rearrangement joins TRBV9 to TRBJ1-1; TRBD1 is a possible D gene (5 bases). In germline, CDR1 is SGDLS, CDR2 YYNGEE. Trimming pared 3 bases from V and 4 bases from J, leaving 16 bases between. This CDR3 has 15 residues.

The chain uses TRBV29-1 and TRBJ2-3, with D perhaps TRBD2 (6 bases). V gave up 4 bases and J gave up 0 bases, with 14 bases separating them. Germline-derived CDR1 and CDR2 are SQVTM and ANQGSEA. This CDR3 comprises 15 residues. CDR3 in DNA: TGCAGCGTTGTCGGGGACTCCCGGAGCACAGATACGCAGTATTTT. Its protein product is CSVVGDSRSTDTQYF.

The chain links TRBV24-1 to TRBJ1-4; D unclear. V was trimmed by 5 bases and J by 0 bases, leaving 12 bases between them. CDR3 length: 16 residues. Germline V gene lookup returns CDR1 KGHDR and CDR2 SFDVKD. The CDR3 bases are TGTGCCACCAGTGTAAGCACTCTTACAACTAATGAAAAACTGTTTTTT. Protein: CATSVSTLTTNEKLFF.

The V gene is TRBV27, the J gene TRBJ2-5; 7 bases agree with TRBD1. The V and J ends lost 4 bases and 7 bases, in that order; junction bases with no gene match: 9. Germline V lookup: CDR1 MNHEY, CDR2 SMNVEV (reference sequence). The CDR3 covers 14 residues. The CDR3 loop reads CASSSGTVYGTQYF. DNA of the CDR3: TGTGCCAGCAGTTCCGGGACAGTTTACGGGACCCAGTACTTC.

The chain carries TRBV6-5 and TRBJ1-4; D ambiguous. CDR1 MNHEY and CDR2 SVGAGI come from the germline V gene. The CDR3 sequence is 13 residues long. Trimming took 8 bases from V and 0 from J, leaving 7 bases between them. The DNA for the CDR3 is TGTGCCAGCGCAGGTGCAACTAATGAAAAACTGTTTTTT. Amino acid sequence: CASAGATNEKLFF.

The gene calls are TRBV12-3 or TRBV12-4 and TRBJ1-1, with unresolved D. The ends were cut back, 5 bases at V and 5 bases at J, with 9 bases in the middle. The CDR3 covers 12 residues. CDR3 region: CASSEVATEAFF. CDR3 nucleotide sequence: TGTGCCAGCAGTGAGGTAGCAACTGAAGCTTTCTTT.